These 17 T cell receptor beta chains originate from one sample sequenced in a study of shared clonotypes between healthy human individuals. Only in-frame clones appear in the TCRdb table, and some are missing; sequencing was by immunoSEQ multiplex PCR. The table includes roughly 1 million clones, roughly 80% detected once. The sequencing input was memory CD4+ T cells sorted from blood. Described subset: CD45RA-negative fraction. The receptors here all came from a man aged 18 to 29 in good health.

This clone was counted ten times or more. The chain couples TRBV6-1 to TRBJ1-5; D might be TRBD1 (6 bases). Germline CDR1 is MNHNS and CDR2 is SASEGT. There are 13 residues in the CDR3. Between the trimmed V and J ends, which lost 0 bases and 11 bases, there was a span of 11 bases. DNA for the CDR3: TGTGCCAGCAGTGAAGCGACCCGACAGGCCCAGCATTTT. It codes for CASSEATRQAQHF.

V and J are TRBV27 and TRBJ1-2, with a weak D call TRBD1 (5 bases). Trimming removed 6 bases at V and 7 bases at J, with 12 bases between. Germline CDR1 reads MNHEY; CDR2 reads SMNVEV (reference sequence). CDR3 size: 12 residues. The CDR3 region has the DNA TGTGCCAGCAGAACCCGGGACTCTGGCTACACCTTC. Translated: CASRTRDSGYTF.

This clone was detected a few times. The CDR3 is CATGGAREKLFF. The CDR3 bases are TGTGCCACTGGGGGGGCCAGAGAAAAACTGTTTTTT. V is TRBV28 and J is TRBJ1-4, with D possibly being TRBD1 (6 bases). CDR1 and CDR2 (germline): MDHEN, SYDVKM. This CDR3 region has 12 residues. V lost 10 bases and J 8 bases, leaving 14 bases between the germline ends.

This clone appeared a single time. The chain joins TRBV7-2 to TRBJ1-1; TRBD1 is a possible D gene (5 bases). V lost 1 base and J 4 bases, leaving 10 bases between the germline ends. This CDR3 is built from 14 residues. Per the germline V gene, CDR1 is SGHTA and CDR2 is FQGNSA. This chain's CDR3 is CASSLDIGGTEAFF. CDR3 sequence (DNA): TGTGCCAGCAGCTTAGACATCGGGGGCACTGAAGCTTTCTTT.

This chain uses TRBV28 with TRBJ1-2; maybe TRBD1 (5 bases). This CDR3 region has 12 residues. The germline gives CDR1 MDHEN, CDR2 SYDVKM. Trimming cost V 6 bases and J 8 bases, with 13 bases left between them. CDR3 in amino acids: CASSPGTQGYTF. CDR3 nucleotide sequence: TGTGCCAGCAGCCCCGGGACGCAGGGCTACACCTTC.

The chain links TRBV30 to TRBJ2-3; maybe TRBD2 (7 bases). The germline V gene has CDR1 GTSNPN and CDR2 SVGIG (reference sequence). Trimming took off 5 bases at V and 7 bases at J, with 16 bases between the two ends. There are 13 residues in the CDR3. The CDR3 nucleotides read TGTGCCTGGGAAGGGGGGGAATGGAATACGCAGTATTTT. Its protein is CAWEGGEWNTQYF.

The chain joins TRBV30 to TRBJ1-5; D might be TRBD1 (6 bases). The V gene lost 0 bases and the J gene lost 2 bases, with 8 bases spanning the gap. Germline V CDR1 and CDR2: GTSNPN, SVGIG (reference sequence). There are 14 residues in the CDR3. CDR3 nucleotides: TGTGCCTGGAGTGTACAGGGACGCAATCAGCCCCAGCATTTT. Translating it yields CAWSVQGRNQPQHF. Supplemented by reference TRBV30 and TRBJ1-5, the full variable domain reads SQTIHQWPATLVQPVGSPLSLECTVEGTSNPNLYWYRQAAGRGLQLLFYSVGIGQISSEVPQNLSASRPQDRQFILSSKKLLLSDSGFYLCAWSVQGRNQPQHFGDGTRLSIL.

The J gene is TRBJ2-3, the V gene TRBV29-1; 8 positions agree with TRBD2. From germline, CDR1 is SQVTM and CDR2 ANQGSEA. The ends lost 6 bases at V and 1 base at J; junction bases unmatched: 12. The CDR3 sequence is 16 residues long. The CDR3 protein is CSVGGATEHRTDTQYF. CDR3 sequence (DNA): TGCAGCGTCGGGGGGGCGACCGAGCATCGCACAGATACGCAGTATTTT.

The chain combines TRBV27 with TRBJ1-6; tentative D call: TRBD1 (5 bases). The CDR3 has 15 amino acids. Per germline, CDR1 MNHEY and CDR2 SMNVEV (reference sequence). The germline V and J ends were trimmed by 5 bases and 9 bases, with 17 bases remaining between them. The CDR3 nucleotides are TGTGCCAGCAGTCCCCAGGCAGGGTTCGGTTCACCCCTCCACTTT. Protein sequence: CASSPQAGFGSPLHF.

A few counts support this clone. The V and J genes are TRBV19 and TRBJ1-2; D not certain. Trimming removed 5 bases from V and 6 bases from J, with 13 bases in between. This CDR3 region has 13 residues. Germline V gives CDR1 LNHDA, CDR2 SQIVND (reference sequence). CDR3 in amino acids: CASSQQAGNGYTF. The CDR3 bases are TGTGCCAGTAGTCAGCAGGCCGGGAATGGCTACACCTTC.

V and J are TRBV28 and TRBJ1-4, with D tentatively TRBD1 (6 bases). Trimming removed 3 bases from V and 0 bases from J, with 14 bases in between. CDR3 length equals 17 residues. CDR1 and CDR2 from the germline V gene are MDHEN and SYDVKM. Here the CDR3 DNA reads TGTGCCAGCAGTTTTTTTGCCAGGGGCTCAACTAATGAAAAACTGTTTTTT. It yields the protein CASSFFARGSTNEKLFF.

The chain recombines TRBV7-6 with TRBJ2-2; 7 bases map to TRBD2. The germline V gene encodes CDR1 SGHVS and CDR2 FNYEAQ. The V gene end was trimmed by 1 base and the J gene end by 7 bases; junction bases not matched to a gene: 9. The length of the CDR3 is 16 residues. The CDR3 is CASSLGTGTTHGELFF. In DNA form, the CDR3 reads TGTGCCAGCAGCTTAGGGACCGGGACTACCCACGGGGAGCTGTTTTTT.

This chain connects TRBV5-1 to TRBJ1-4; D call uncertain. The germline V gene encodes CDR1 SGHRS and CDR2 YFSETQ. Trimming left V 1 base short and J 0 bases short, with 4 bases between. The CDR3 loop spans 14 amino acids. The CDR3 nucleotides read TGCGCCAGCAGCTTGACGGCAACTAATGAAAAACTGTTTTTT. It specifies CASSLTATNEKLFF.

About this clone: At the DNA level, this CDR3 is encoded by other sequences in the same sample as well. In DNA, the CDR3 is TGCGCCAGCAGTGAGTCGGGCCGGAACACCGGGGAGCTGTTTTTT. This sequence encodes CASSESGRNTGELFF. The genes are TRBV10-1 and TRBJ2-2, with unresolved D. This CDR3 is 15 amino acids long. CDR1 is WNHNN and CDR2 is SYGVQD in the germline V gene (reference sequence). Trimming took 0 bases from V and 1 from J, leaving 6 bases between them.

A remark on this clone: Other DNA sequences within the sample encode an identical CDR3. The CDR3 sequence: CASRTGGTYEQYF. CDR3 nucleotides: TGTGCCAGCAGGACAGGGGGTACCTACGAGCAGTACTTC. V gene TRBV6-5 combines with J gene TRBJ2-7; 9 bases align to TRBD1. CDR1 MNHEY and CDR2 SVGAGI come from the germline V gene. The CDR3 totals 13 residues. After removal of 6 bases from V and 2 bases from J, the junction contained 2 bases not matched to a gene.

The gene calls are TRBV19 and TRBJ1-2; TRBD1 matches 7 bases. CDR3 size: 14 residues. Losses at the gene ends were 7 bases for V and 2 bases for J; bases not matched to a gene: 7. CDR1 LNHDA and CDR2 SQIVND come from the germline V gene (reference sequence). Here the CDR3 reads CASKTSGQNYGYTF. The CDR3 nucleotides read TGTGCCAGTAAAACATCGGGACAGAACTATGGCTACACCTTC.

The rearrangement links TRBV7-2 to TRBJ2-5; D unresolved. Germline CDR1 is SGHTA and CDR2 is FQGNSA. Trimming took 4 bases from V and 7 from J, leaving 7 bases between them. The CDR3 is 11 amino acids. As DNA, the CDR3 is TGTGCCAGCAGCTCATCCGGGACCCAGTACTTC. Encoded protein: CASSSSGTQYF. Together with reference TRBV7-2 and TRBJ2-5, the CDR3 gives the full variable domain: GAGVSQSPSNKVTEKGKDVELRCDPISGHTALYWYRQSLGQGLEFLIYFQGNSAPDKSGLPSDRFSAERTGGSVSTLTIQRTQQEDSAVYLCASSSSGTQYFGPGTRLLVL.